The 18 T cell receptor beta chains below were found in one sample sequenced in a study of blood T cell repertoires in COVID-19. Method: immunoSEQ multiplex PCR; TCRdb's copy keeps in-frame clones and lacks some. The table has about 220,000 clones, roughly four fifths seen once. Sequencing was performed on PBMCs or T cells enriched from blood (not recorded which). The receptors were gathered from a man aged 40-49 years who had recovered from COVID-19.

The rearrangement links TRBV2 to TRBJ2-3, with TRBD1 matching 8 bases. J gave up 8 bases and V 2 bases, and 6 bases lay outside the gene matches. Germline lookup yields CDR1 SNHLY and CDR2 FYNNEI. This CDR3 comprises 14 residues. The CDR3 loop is CASSEWPGGGTQYF. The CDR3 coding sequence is TGTGCCAGCAGTGAATGGCCAGGGGGCGGTACGCAGTATTTT.

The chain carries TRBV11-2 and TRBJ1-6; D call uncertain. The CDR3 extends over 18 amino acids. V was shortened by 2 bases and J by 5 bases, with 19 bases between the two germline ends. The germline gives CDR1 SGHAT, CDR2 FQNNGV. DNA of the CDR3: TGTGCCAGCAGCTTATATTCTTTGCCGACACTGGATAATTCACCCCTCCACTTT. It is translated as CASSLYSLPTLDNSPLHF. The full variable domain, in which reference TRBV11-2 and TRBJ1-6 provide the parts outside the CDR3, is EAGVAQSPRYKIIEKRQSVAFWCNPISGHATLYWYQQILGQGPKLLIQFQNNGVVDDSQLPKDRFSAERLKGVDSTLKIQPAKLEDSAVYLCASSLYSLPTLDNSPLHFGNGTRLTVT.

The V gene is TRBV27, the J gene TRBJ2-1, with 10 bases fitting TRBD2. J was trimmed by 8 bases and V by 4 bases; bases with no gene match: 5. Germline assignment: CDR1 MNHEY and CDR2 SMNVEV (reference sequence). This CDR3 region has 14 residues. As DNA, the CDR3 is TGTGCCAGCAGTTCGATAGCGGGGGGCGATGAGCAGTTCTTC. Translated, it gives CASSSIAGGDEQFF.

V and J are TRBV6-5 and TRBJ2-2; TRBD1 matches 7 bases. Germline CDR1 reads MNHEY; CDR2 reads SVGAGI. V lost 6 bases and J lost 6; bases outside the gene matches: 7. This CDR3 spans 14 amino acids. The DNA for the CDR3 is TGTGCCAGCAGCCTACAGGGGAATCCCGGGGAGCTGTTTTTT. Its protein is CASSLQGNPGELFF.

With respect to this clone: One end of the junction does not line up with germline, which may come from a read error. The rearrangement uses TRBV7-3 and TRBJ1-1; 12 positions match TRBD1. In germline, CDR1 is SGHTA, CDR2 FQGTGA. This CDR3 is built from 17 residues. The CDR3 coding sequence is TGTGCCAGCAGCCTAACCGGGACAGGGGGCCCCCTTCCCCAAGCTTTCTTT. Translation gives CASSLTGTGGPLPQAFF.

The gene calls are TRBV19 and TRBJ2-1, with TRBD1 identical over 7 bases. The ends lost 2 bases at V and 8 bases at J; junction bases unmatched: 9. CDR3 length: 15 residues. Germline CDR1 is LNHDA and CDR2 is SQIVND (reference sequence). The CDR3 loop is CASSISGQPGHEQFF. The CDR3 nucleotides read TGTGCCAGTAGTATATCGGGACAGCCGGGGCATGAGCAGTTCTTC.

The CDR3 DNA reads as TGCGCCAGCAGAGATACTAGCGGGGCGCAAGAGACCCAGTACTTC. Translated: CASRDTSGAQETQYF. This sequence joins TRBV10-2 and TRBJ2-5, with 10 bases matching TRBD2. V dropped 6 bases and J dropped 2; count of bases not matched to a gene: 6. CDR1 and CDR2 from the germline V gene are WSHSY and SAAADI. The CDR3 contains 15 residues.

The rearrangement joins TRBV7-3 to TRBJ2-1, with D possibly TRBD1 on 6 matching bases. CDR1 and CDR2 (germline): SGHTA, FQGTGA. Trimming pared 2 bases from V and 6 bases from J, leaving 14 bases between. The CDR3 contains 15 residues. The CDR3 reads CASSLGGVGGNEQFF. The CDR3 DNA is TGTGCCAGCAGCTTAGGCGGAGTAGGGGGCAATGAGCAGTTCTTC.

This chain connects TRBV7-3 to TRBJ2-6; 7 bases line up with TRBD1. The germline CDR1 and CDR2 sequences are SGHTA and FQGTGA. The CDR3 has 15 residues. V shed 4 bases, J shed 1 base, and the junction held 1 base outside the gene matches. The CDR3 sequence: CASSSGGSGANVLTF. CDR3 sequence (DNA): TGTGCCAGCAGCTCAGGGGGATCTGGGGCCAACGTCCTGACTTTC.

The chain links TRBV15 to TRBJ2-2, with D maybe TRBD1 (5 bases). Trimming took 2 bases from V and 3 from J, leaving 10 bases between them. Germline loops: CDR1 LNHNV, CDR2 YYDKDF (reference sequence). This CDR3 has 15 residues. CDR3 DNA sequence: TGTGCCACCAGCAGAAGGGGCCAGGACACCGGGGAGCTGTTTTTT. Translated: CATSRRGQDTGELFF.

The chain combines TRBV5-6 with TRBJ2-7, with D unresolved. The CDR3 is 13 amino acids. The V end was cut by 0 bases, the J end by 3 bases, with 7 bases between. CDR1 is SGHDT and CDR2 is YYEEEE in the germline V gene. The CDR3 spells CASSLAQNYEQYF. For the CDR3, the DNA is TGTGCCAGCAGCTTGGCGCAGAACTACGAGCAGTACTTC. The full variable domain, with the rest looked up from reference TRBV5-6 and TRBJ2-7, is DAGVTQSPTHLIKTRGQQVTLRCSPKSGHDTVSWYQQALGQGPQFIFQYYEEEERQRGNFPDRFSGHQFPNYSSELNVNALLLGDSALYLCASSLAQNYEQYFGPGTRLTVT.

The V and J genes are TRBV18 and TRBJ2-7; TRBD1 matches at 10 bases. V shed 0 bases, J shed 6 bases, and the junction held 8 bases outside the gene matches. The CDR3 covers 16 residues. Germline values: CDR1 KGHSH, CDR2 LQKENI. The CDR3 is CASSPPGQGPAGEQYF. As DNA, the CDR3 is TGTGCCAGCTCACCACCGGGACAGGGGCCGGCGGGCGAGCAGTACTTC.

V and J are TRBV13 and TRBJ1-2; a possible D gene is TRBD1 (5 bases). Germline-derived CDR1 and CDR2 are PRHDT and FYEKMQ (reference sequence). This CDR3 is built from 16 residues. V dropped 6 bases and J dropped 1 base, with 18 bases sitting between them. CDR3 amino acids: CASRSQGRRLNYGYTF. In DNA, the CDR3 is TGTGCCAGCAGATCCCAGGGTAGGAGACTTAACTATGGCTACACCTTC.

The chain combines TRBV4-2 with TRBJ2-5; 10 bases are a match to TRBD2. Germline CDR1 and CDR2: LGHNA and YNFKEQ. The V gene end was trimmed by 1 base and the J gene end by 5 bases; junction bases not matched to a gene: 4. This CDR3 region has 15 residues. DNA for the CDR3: TGTGCCAGCAGCCAAGGGAGCGGGGGGGCCGAGACCCAGTACTTC. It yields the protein CASSQGSGGAETQYF.

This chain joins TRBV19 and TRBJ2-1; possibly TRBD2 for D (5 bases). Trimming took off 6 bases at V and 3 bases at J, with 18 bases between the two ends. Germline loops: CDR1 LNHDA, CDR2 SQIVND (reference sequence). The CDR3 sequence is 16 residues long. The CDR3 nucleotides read TGTGCCAGTAGATCCGATTCGGGATCAGTCTACAATGAGCAGTTCTTC. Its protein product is CASRSDSGSVYNEQFF.

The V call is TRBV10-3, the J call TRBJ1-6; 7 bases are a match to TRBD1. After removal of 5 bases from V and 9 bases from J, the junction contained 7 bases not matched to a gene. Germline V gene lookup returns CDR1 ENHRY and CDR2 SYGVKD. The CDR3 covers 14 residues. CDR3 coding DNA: TGTGCCATCAGTATAGACAGGGACGGTTCACCCCTCCACTTT. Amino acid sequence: CAISIDRDGSPLHF.

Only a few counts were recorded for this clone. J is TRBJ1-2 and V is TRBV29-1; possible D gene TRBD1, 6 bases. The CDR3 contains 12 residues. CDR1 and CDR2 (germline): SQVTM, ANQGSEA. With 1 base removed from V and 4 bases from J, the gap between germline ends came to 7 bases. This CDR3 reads CSVEGTAYGYTF. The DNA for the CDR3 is TGCAGCGTTGAAGGGACAGCCTATGGCTACACCTTC.

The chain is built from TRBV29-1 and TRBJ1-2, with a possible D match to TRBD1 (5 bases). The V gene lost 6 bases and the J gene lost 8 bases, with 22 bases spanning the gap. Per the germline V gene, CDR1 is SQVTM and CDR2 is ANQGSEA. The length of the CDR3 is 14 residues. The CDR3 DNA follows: TGCAGCGTCCCAAGGGACTTCCTTCCCCAAGGCTACACCTTC. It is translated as CSVPRDFLPQGYTF.